Described below is a single TCR beta chain sequence and its context. Its matching antigen is unknown. Trimming took 7 bases from V and 1 from J, leaving 7 bases between them. In germline, CDR1 is DFQATT, CDR2 SNEGSKA (reference sequence). CDR3 length: 11 amino acids. The entry originates in a study of cytomegalovirus exposure and HLA in healthy donors. The study's findings and limits: According to a later analysis, donors in an Asian-associated ancestry cluster reportedly had fewer N-insertions than the approximately 720-donor mean.

13 Jbeta primers and 60 Vbeta primers were used for the PCR. TCRdb's table, derived via immunoSEQ multiplex PCR, lists solely in-frame clones and lacks some. Here the sample spans roughly 130,000 clones, 74% being singletons. Sequencing was carried out using PBMCs. V is TRBV20-1 and J is TRBJ2-5; no reliable D call. This receptor was taken from a woman aged 45-59 years in good health and CMV-seropositive. The CDR3 DNA follows: TGCAGTGGGCAGGCCCAAGAGACCCAGTACTTC. Translation gives CSGQAQETQYF.